The 26 T cell receptor beta chains below come from one sample, sequenced in a study of T cell responses to AZD1222 COVID-19 vaccine. Profiling relied on immunoSEQ multiplex PCR, and the TCRdb table lists in-frame clones only, not all of them. This sample yields around 180,000 clones, of which 90% are seen a single time; roughly 3.1% belongs to the top ten. Sequenced material: peripheral blood, taken on day 0 of AZD1222 vaccination. All receptors derive from an adult in good health.

This clone showed up just once. The rearrangement uses TRBV5-8 and TRBJ1-2; D gene ambiguous. V was trimmed by 1 base and J by 0 bases, leaving 7 bases between them. The CDR3 extends over 14 amino acids. Germline CDR1 SGHTS, CDR2 YDEGEE. The DNA of the CDR3 is TGTGCCAGCAGCTTGCCGGCGTCTAACTATGGCTACACCTTC. This gives the protein CASSLPASNYGYTF.

In this sample, this clone turned up a few times. The chain is built from TRBV10-3 and TRBJ1-1, with 9 bases lining up with TRBD1. Germline V lookup: CDR1 ENHRY, CDR2 SYGVKD. With V trimmed by 7 bases and J by 8 bases, 8 bases remained unmatched. The CDR3 is made up of 13 amino acids. CDR3 sequence reads: CAIKGQGLGEAFF. The CDR3 bases are TGTGCCATCAAAGGACAGGGGTTGGGAGAAGCTTTCTTT.

CDR3 region: CASSYSVDSGEQYF. The CDR3 DNA reads as TGTGCCAGCAGTTACTCGGTCGACAGTGGGGAGCAGTACTTC. J is TRBJ2-7 and V is TRBV6-5; a weak D match, TRBD1 (5 bases). Germline CDR1 and CDR2: MNHEY and SVGAGI. The CDR3 is made up of 14 amino acids. Trimming took off 0 bases at V and 7 bases at J, with 13 bases between the two ends.

The chain links TRBV7-2 to TRBJ1-3; TRBD1 might be the D (6 bases). Germline CDR1 SGHTA, CDR2 FQGNSA. V dropped 4 bases and J dropped 12 bases, with 16 bases sitting between them. The CDR3 loop spans 13 amino acids. The CDR3 region is CASSSGGGSGIYF. The CDR3, as DNA: TGTGCCAGCAGCTCCGGGGGCGGCTCGGGCATATATTTT.

The V gene is TRBV24-1, the J gene TRBJ2-3, with D maybe TRBD2 (7 bases). CDR1 is KGHDR, CDR2 SFDVKD, per germline. The CDR3 extends over 16 amino acids. V lost 4 bases to trimming and J lost 1 base, with 14 bases between them. The CDR3 nucleotides read TGTGCCACCAGTGAATCCACAGGGAGGGGCACAGATACGCAGTATTTT. This codes for CATSESTGRGTDTQYF.

The J gene is TRBJ1-4, the V gene TRBV9; a weak D match, TRBD1 (6 bases). Germline CDR1 SGDLS, CDR2 YYNGEE. The CDR3 is made up of 15 amino acids. V lost 4 bases to trimming and J lost 2 bases, with 12 bases between them. The CDR3 spells CASSPTGGTNEKLFF. The CDR3 nucleotides are TGTGCCAGCAGCCCGACGGGGGGCACTAATGAAAAACTGTTTTTT.

The J gene is TRBJ1-6, the V gene TRBV5-1, with D uncertain. Germline CDR1 reads SGHRS; CDR2 reads YFSETQ. V was pared by 7 bases and J by 7 bases, with 12 bases between. This CDR3 has 13 residues. CDR3 amino acids: CASHRDMNSPLHF. The CDR3 DNA is TGCGCCAGCCACCGGGATATGAATTCACCCCTCCACTTT.

The chain uses TRBV7-9 and TRBJ1-2; D is unresolved. CDR3 length: 16 residues. Germline V gene lookup returns CDR1 SEHNR and CDR2 FQNEAQ (reference sequence). V was shortened by 0 bases and J by 6 bases, with 17 bases between the two germline ends. CDR3 nucleotide sequence: TGTGCCAGCAGCTTAGCCGCGGCAGGCGGACCCCATGGCTACACCTTC. The encoded protein is CASSLAAAGGPHGYTF.

V gene TRBV6-2 or TRBV6-3 combines with J gene TRBJ2-3; perhaps TRBD2 as D (6 bases). The CDR3 extends over 18 amino acids. The V end lost 1 base, the J end lost 3 bases, and 20 bases lay between the germline ends. Germline V gene lookup returns CDR1 MNHEY and CDR2 SVGEGT. The CDR3 loop reads CASSYWKRALGPTDTQYF. CDR3 in DNA: TGTGCCAGCAGTTACTGGAAGCGGGCTCTCGGGCCTACAGATACGCAGTATTTT.

The count of this clone is one. The rearrangement joins TRBV15 to TRBJ1-1; tentative D call: TRBD1 (6 bases). Trimming pared 2 bases from V and 4 bases from J, leaving 11 bases between. CDR1 is LNHNV and CDR2 is YYDKDF in the germline V gene (reference sequence). CDR3 size: 14 residues. The CDR3 spells CATSRFTGFTEAFF. The CDR3 DNA sequence: TGTGCCACCAGCAGATTCACAGGGTTCACTGAAGCTTTCTTT.

This chain links TRBV7-9 with TRBJ1-2, with unresolved D. The V and J ends lost 2 bases and 8 bases respectively, with 12 bases between them. Germline CDR1 SEHNR, CDR2 FQNEAQ (reference sequence). The CDR3 runs to 13 residues. CDR3 loop: CASSLSLGKGYTF. The CDR3 DNA sequence: TGTGCCAGCAGCTTAAGCCTTGGAAAGGGCTACACCTTC.

This clone was found once. The CDR3 bases are TGTGCCAGCAGTAAAACCGGGGACAGGGGACCAAACACCATATATTTT. Its translation: CASSKTGDRGPNTIYF. The rearrangement uses TRBV6-6 and TRBJ1-3, with 10 bases aligning to TRBD1. J gave up 6 bases and V 5 bases, and 10 bases lay outside the gene matches. Germline V lookup: CDR1 MNHNY, CDR2 SVGAGI (reference sequence). The CDR3 consists of 16 residues.

This clone was seen a single time. The chain joins TRBV6-5 to TRBJ2-7; 8 nucleotides align to TRBD1. V lost 6 bases and J lost 3; bases outside the gene matches: 7. Germline V CDR1 and CDR2: MNHEY, SVGAGI. The length of the CDR3 is 14 residues. Here the CDR3 reads CASSQDRAGYEQYF. The CDR3 DNA reads as TGTGCCAGCAGCCAGGACAGGGCGGGCTACGAGCAGTACTTC.

The V call is TRBV10-3, the J call TRBJ1-1; 7 bases agree with TRBD1. The CDR3 is made up of 15 amino acids. V gave up 3 bases and J gave up 3 bases; unmatched junction bases: 7. Germline V lookup: CDR1 ENHRY, CDR2 SYGVKD. CDR3 sequence (DNA): TGTGCCATCAGTGATGCACAGGGGCGGGACACTGAAGCTTTCTTT. This encodes CAISDAQGRDTEAFF.

This clone was counted between two and nine times. The rearrangement joins TRBV21-1 to TRBJ2-7; TRBD2 reflects the table's D call only, with no check against the DNA. TRBV21-1 is described as a pseudogene. This CDR3 has 12 residues. The CDR3 coding sequence is TGTGCCAGACCCGCTAGCCCCTACGAGCAGTACTTC. Its protein product is CARPASPYEQYF.

The genes are TRBV5-1 and TRBJ2-1, with a weak D call TRBD2 (5 bases). The CDR3 loop spans 15 amino acids. Germline loops: CDR1 SGHRS, CDR2 YFSETQ. Trimming pared 4 bases from V and 0 bases from J, leaving 11 bases between. The CDR3 DNA is TGCGCCAGCAGCCCGGACTTGAGCTCCTACAATGAGCAGTTCTTC. Translation gives CASSPDLSSYNEQFF.

The chain couples TRBV6-5 to TRBJ1-5; D uncertain. Trimming removed 4 bases at V and 4 bases at J, with 2 bases between. This CDR3 region has 11 residues. The germline V gene encodes CDR1 MNHEY and CDR2 SVGAGI. The DNA of the CDR3 is TGTGCCAGCAGTTCAAATCAGCCCCAGCATTTT. Translating it yields CASSSNQPQHF.

The genes are TRBV4-3 and TRBJ1-2, with 10 nucleotides matching TRBD1. Germline V gives CDR1 LGHNA, CDR2 YSLEER. This CDR3 has 14 amino acids. Trimming took 8 bases from V and 8 from J; bases not matched to a gene: 11. The CDR3 DNA is TGCGCCAGCTCCGGGACAGGGGTTTTTTCCGGCTACACCTTC. Amino acids: CASSGTGVFSGYTF.

The chain couples TRBV30 to TRBJ2-7; no firm D call. With 0 bases removed from V and 0 bases from J, the gap between germline ends came to 9 bases. The CDR3 extends over 14 amino acids. Germline values: CDR1 GTSNPN, CDR2 SVGIG (reference sequence). CDR3 sequence: CAWSVTRYSYEQYF. The CDR3 DNA reads as TGTGCCTGGAGTGTAACCAGATACTCCTACGAGCAGTACTTC.

The rearrangement uses TRBV19 and TRBJ2-3; 10 positions agree with TRBD2. Germline CDR1 LNHDA, CDR2 SQIVND (reference sequence). J was trimmed by 4 bases and V by 5 bases; bases with no gene match: 3. The CDR3 has 14 amino acids. Here the CDR3 reads CASSGSGGPDTQYF. As DNA, the CDR3 is TGTGCCAGTAGTGGTAGCGGGGGGCCAGATACGCAGTATTTT.

J is TRBJ1-4 and V is TRBV5-1; no clear D. Trimming took off 0 bases at V and 0 bases at J, with 6 bases between the two ends. The CDR3 has 15 amino acids. In germline, CDR1 is SGHRS, CDR2 YFSETQ. The CDR3 DNA follows: TGCGCCAGCAGCTTGGCCCCTGCAACTAATGAAAAACTGTTTTTT. Its translation: CASSLAPATNEKLFF.

The chain is built from TRBV27 and TRBJ2-2; the D gene is possibly TRBD1 (5 bases). This CDR3 contains 15 residues. V was pared by 7 bases and J by 5 bases, with 17 bases between. Germline loops: CDR1 MNHEY, CDR2 SMNVEV (reference sequence). CDR3 protein: CASTLGIGATGELFF. CDR3 DNA sequence: TGTGCCAGCACTCTAGGGATAGGGGCAACCGGGGAGCTGTTTTTT.

CDR3: CASSFLPPSDGSYEQYF. CDR3 nucleotide sequence: TGTGCCAGCAGTTTTCTACCACCCTCGGACGGTTCCTACGAGCAGTACTTC. The V and J genes are TRBV27 and TRBJ2-7, with D unresolved. V was shortened by 3 bases and J by 1 base, with 19 bases between the two germline ends. CDR1 is MNHEY, CDR2 SMNVEV, per germline (reference sequence). This CDR3 spans 17 amino acids.

The CDR3 DNA sequence: TGTGCCAGCAGCCTGTCCGGGGGCACAGATACGCAGTATTTT. Translation: CASSLSGGTDTQYF. This rearrangement joins TRBV7-2 to TRBJ2-3; D is perhaps TRBD2 (5 bases). The CDR3 is 14 amino acids. Germline V gene data show CDR1 as SGHTA and CDR2 as FQGNSA. V lost 5 bases and J lost 1, with 10 bases in between. Based on the CDR3 plus reference TRBV7-2 and TRBJ2-3, the full variable domain is GAGVSQSPSNKVTEKGKDVELRCDPISGHTALYWYRQSLGQGLEFLIYFQGNSAPDKSGLPSDRFSAERTGGSVSTLTIQRTQQEDSAVYLCASSLSGGTDTQYFGPGTRLTVL.

The chain combines TRBV30 with TRBJ2-7; maybe TRBD1 (5 bases). CDR1 GTSNPN and CDR2 SVGIG come from the germline V gene (reference sequence). The V end lost 5 bases, the J end lost 2 bases, and 25 bases lay between the germline ends. This CDR3 is 17 amino acids long. DNA for the CDR3: TGTGCCTGGGGCCCGACTCGAAAGACAGTAACGACCTACGAGCAGTACTTC. Translating gives CAWGPTRKTVTTYEQYF.

The chain recombines TRBV9 with TRBJ2-1; a weak D match, TRBD1 (6 bases). The V and J ends lost 4 bases and 6 bases respectively, with 23 bases between them. Germline V lookup: CDR1 SGDLS, CDR2 YYNGEE. The CDR3 spans 17 residues. The DNA for the CDR3 is TGTGCCAGCAGCACTCTGACAGGTTTGGACGGTTCCAATGAGCAGTTCTTC. The encoded protein is CASSTLTGLDGSNEQFF. Looking up the rest from reference TRBV9 and TRBJ2-1 gives the full variable domain: DSGVTQTPKHLITATGQRVTLRCSPRSGDLSVYWYQQSLDQGLQFLIQYYNGEERAKGNILERFSAQQFPDLHSELNLSSLELGDSALYFCASSTLTGLDGSNEQFFGPGTRLTVL.